The subject of this entry is one TCR beta chain. Its target is unknown. A single heparinised blood sample, averaging around 110 mL, was obtained per donor. The record originates from a study of beta chain features in type 1 diabetes. On the study more broadly: The study found patients and healthy donors alike in age, gender and cell yields.

Sequencing targeted expressed TCRB transcripts, as all isolated RNA had been reverse transcribed. The repertoire was sequenced with immunoSEQ multiplex PCR; TCRdb's copy has only in-frame clones and lacks some. Of 150,000 to 200,000 clones in the sample, about 13% are singletons; the top ten hold less than 0.7%. Points from the study as a whole: Shorter TCRB CDR3s, moderately but significantly so, were found in Type 1 diabetes patients in all four CD4+ subsets. Patients' naive, central memory and regulatory TCRB repertoires appeared more alike than those of healthy donors.

Specimen: central memory CD4+ T cells from blood. This clonotype was obtained from a woman aged 18-30 years in good health.

This CDR3 is CASSPTGRGREEQYF. CDR3 coding DNA: TGTGCCAGCAGCCCCACGGGGAGGGGTAGGGAAGAGCAGTACTTC. The genes are TRBV11-2 and TRBJ2-7; 7 bases agree with TRBD2. CDR3 size: 15 residues. V trimming: 5 bases; J trimming: 7 bases; junction bases outside the gene matches: 14. CDR1 and CDR2 (germline): SGHAT, FQNNGV.